This T cell receptor (beta chain) was observed in a study of graft-versus-host responses after intestinal transplantation. Study-wide results and limits: Within the allografts of patients who had graft-donor T cell macrochimerism, graft-versus-host to host-versus-graft clonal ratios were high. Recipient marrow showed GvH clones, some seen first in ileum or blood.

The CDR3 consists of 14 residues. V lost 4 bases, J lost 1 base, and 11 bases lay in between. Germline V gene lookup returns CDR1 SGHRS and CDR2 YFSETQ. Turning to this clone: What it binds is not known.

The method was immunoSEQ multiplex PCR; TCRdb's version includes in-frame clones alone and lacks a portion of them. Of about 120,000 clones in the sample, approximately 94% were seen once. The chain couples TRBV5-1 to TRBJ1-1; no reliable D call. Sequences were derived from unstimulated CD4+ T cells sorted from spleen or lymph node cells, sampled before transplant. The source of this sequence is a human donor who was the organ donor for an intestinal transplant. DNA for the CDR3: TGCGCCAGCAGCCCAACTGCAGGGAACACTGAAGCTTTCTTT. It codes for CASSPTAGNTEAFF.